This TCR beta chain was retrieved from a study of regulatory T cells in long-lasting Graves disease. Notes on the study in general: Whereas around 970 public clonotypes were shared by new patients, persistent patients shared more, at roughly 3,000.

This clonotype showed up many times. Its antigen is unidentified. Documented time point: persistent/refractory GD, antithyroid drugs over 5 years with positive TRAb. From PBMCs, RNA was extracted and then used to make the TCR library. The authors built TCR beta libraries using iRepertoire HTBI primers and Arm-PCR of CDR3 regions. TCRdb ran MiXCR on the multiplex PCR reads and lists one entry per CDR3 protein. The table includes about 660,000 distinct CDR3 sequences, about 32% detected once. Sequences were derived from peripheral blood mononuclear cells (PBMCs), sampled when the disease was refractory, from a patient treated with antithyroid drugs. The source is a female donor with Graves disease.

The CDR3 loop reads CASSLVSGQGNQPQHF. CDR3 coding DNA: TGTGCCAGCAGTTTGGTATCGGGACAGGGCAATCAGCCCCAGCATTTT. The chain recombines TRBV28 with TRBJ1-5, with TRBD1 identical over 8 bases. Trimming took 3 bases from V and 2 from J; bases not matched to a gene: 6. The germline V gene has CDR1 MDHEN and CDR2 SYDVKM. CDR3 length equals 16 residues.